A single sample gave rise to the 15 T cell receptor beta chains below, sequenced in a study of T cell repertoires in cytomegalovirus infection. Antigen specificity for these receptors is unknown. A single record per CDR3 protein comes from TCRdb applying MiXCR to the reads. The sample contains over 250,000 distinct CDR3 sequences, around 20% of which appear only once. Sequences were derived from cultured PBMCs, sampled from culture after CMV antigen stimulation. All receptors come from a human donor in good health (CMV status not recorded). Some clones in this sample may be carry-over from other donors' samples.

This chain links TRBV18 with TRBJ1-1; 8 bases align to TRBD1. This CDR3 has 14 amino acids. Per germline, CDR1 KGHSH and CDR2 LQKENI. V lost 4 bases to trimming and J lost 5 bases; unmatched junction nucleotides: 6. Written as DNA, the CDR3 is TGTGCCAGCTCACTCGGACAGGGCTGGACTGAAGCTTTCTTT. It yields the protein CASSLGQGWTEAFF.

The chain couples TRBV6-2 or TRBV6-3 to TRBJ1-5; D is uncertain. Trimming shortened V by 7 bases and J by 3 bases, and 13 bases separated the two germline ends. This CDR3 is 14 amino acids long. Looked up from germline, CDR1 is MNHEY and CDR2 is SVGEGT. CDR3 residues: CASTALSTNQPQHF. Written as DNA, the CDR3 is TGTGCCAGCACCGCACTAAGTACCAATCAGCCCCAGCATTTT.

The sample holds a few counts of this clonotype. V usage is TRBV7-9 and J usage is TRBJ2-2, with D possibly matching TRBD2 (7 bases). Trimming removed 5 bases from V and 4 bases from J, with 14 bases in between. The length of the CDR3 is 15 residues. Germline assignment: CDR1 SEHNR and CDR2 FQNEAQ (reference sequence). CDR3: CASSLGGPSTGELFF. The CDR3 DNA follows: TGTGCCAGCAGCCTGGGGGGGCCGAGCACCGGGGAGCTGTTTTTT.

The DNA for the CDR3 is TGTGCCAGCAGCCAACCGACAGTTTACGAGCAGTACGTC. Amino acid sequence: CASSQPTVYEQYV. The chain recombines TRBV2 with TRBJ2-7; D might be TRBD1 (5 bases). The germline V gene has CDR1 SNHLY and CDR2 FYNNEI. The CDR3 sequence is 13 residues long. Trimming cost V 6 bases and J 4 bases, with 13 bases left between them.

This chain joins TRBV20-1 and TRBJ2-1, with 13 bases matching TRBD2. The germline V gene has CDR1 DFQATT and CDR2 SNEGSKA (reference sequence). The CDR3 is made up of 16 amino acids. Germline trimming cut 5 bases from V and 8 bases from J; bases unmatched to any gene: 12. The DNA for the CDR3 is TGCAGTGCTCAACCCATCGGACTAGCGGGAGTCCATGAGCAGTTCTTC. Its protein is CSAQPIGLAGVHEQFF.

A few counts support this clonotype. The V call is TRBV4-1, the J call TRBJ2-1; the D gene could be TRBD1 or TRBD2 (6 bases each). The length of the CDR3 is 15 residues. Trimming cost V 2 bases and J 9 bases, with 17 bases left between them. Germline V CDR1 and CDR2: MGHRA, YSYEKL. For the CDR3, the DNA is TGCGCCAGCAGCCAACCGCAGACCTGGGGGGCTGAGCAGTTCTTC. It is translated as CASSQPQTWGAEQFF.

The V call is TRBV28, the J call TRBJ1-2; D ambiguous. The CDR3 length is 15 residues. V was cut by 6 bases and J by 0 bases, with 14 bases left in between. Per germline, CDR1 MDHEN and CDR2 SYDVKM. The CDR3 DNA follows: TGTGCCAGCAGATACAGACAAGTAGCTAACTATGGCTACACCTTC. This gives the protein CASRYRQVANYGYTF.

This clonotype was detected many times. The chain is built from TRBV7-2 and TRBJ2-1; 10 bases are shared with TRBD2. V was clipped by 6 bases and J by 2 bases; unmatched bases: 4. The CDR3 has 15 amino acids. The germline V gene encodes CDR1 SGHTA and CDR2 FQGNSA. CDR3 sequence: CASRPTSGAYNEQFF. CDR3 bases: TGTGCCAGCAGACCTACTAGCGGGGCCTACAATGAGCAGTTCTTC.

The J gene is TRBJ2-2, the V gene TRBV11-2; D not certain. The CDR3 covers 14 residues. CDR1 SGHAT and CDR2 FQNNGV come from the germline V gene. The germline V and J ends were trimmed by 4 bases and 1 base, with 7 bases remaining between them. CDR3 protein: CASSSSLNTGELFF. CDR3 bases: TGTGCCAGCAGCTCCTCCTTGAACACCGGGGAGCTGTTTTTT.

V is TRBV5-1 and J is TRBJ2-7; 7 bases agree with TRBD1. Per the germline V gene, CDR1 is SGHRS and CDR2 is YFSETQ. V shed 3 bases, J shed 7 bases, and the junction held 13 bases outside the gene matches. This CDR3 has 15 amino acids. The DNA of the CDR3 is TGCGCCAGCAGCTCCCGACAGGGCCTAATACGTGAGCAGTACTTC. It codes for CASSSRQGLIREQYF.

This clonotype was counted many times. V and J are TRBV7-2 and TRBJ1-1, with D tentatively TRBD1 (5 bases). The germline gives CDR1 SGHTA, CDR2 FQGNSA. There are 16 residues in the CDR3. The V end lost 5 bases, the J end lost 0 bases, and 16 bases lay between the germline ends. In nucleotides, the CDR3 is TGTGCCAGCAGCCTTCAGAGTTGGGGGATGAACACTGAAGCTTTCTTT. Its translation is CASSLQSWGMNTEAFF.

This clonotype appeared a single time. In DNA, the CDR3 is TGCGCCAGCAGCCTCCCCACGGGGGTGAATTCACCCCTCCACTTT. Amino acids: CASSLPTGVNSPLHF. The V and J genes are TRBV4-1 and TRBJ1-6; tentatively, D is TRBD1 (5 bases). CDR1 is MGHRA and CDR2 is YSYEKL in the germline V gene. There are 15 residues in the CDR3. Deletions cut 4 bases from V and 7 bases from J, with 14 bases between.

This clonotype came up a few times. The V gene is TRBV5-1, the J gene TRBJ2-2; TRBD2 might be the D (6 bases). The CDR3 sequence is 18 residues long. Germline V gene sequence: CDR1 SGHRS, CDR2 YFSETQ. Trimming left V 5 bases short and J 3 bases short, with 23 bases between. CDR3 sequence: CASSDGRGFVSDTGELFF. As DNA, the CDR3 is TGCGCCAGCAGTGACGGGAGAGGTTTTGTTTCGGACACCGGGGAGCTGTTTTTT.

The V and J genes are TRBV11-2 and TRBJ2-2; 8 positions match TRBD1. Trimming removed 3 bases from V and 3 bases from J; junction bases left unmatched: 6. This CDR3 spans 16 amino acids. The germline gives CDR1 SGHAT, CDR2 FQNNGV. The CDR3 is CASSFSDRGYTGELFF. In nucleotides, the CDR3 is TGTGCCAGCAGCTTTTCCGACAGGGGTTACACCGGGGAGCTGTTTTTT. The whole variable domain, remainder taken from reference TRBV11-2 and TRBJ2-2, is EAGVAQSPRYKIIEKRQSVAFWCNPISGHATLYWYQQILGQGPKLLIQFQNNGVVDDSQLPKDRFSAERLKGVDSTLKIQPAKLEDSAVYLCASSFSDRGYTGELFFGEGSRLTVL.

The V call is TRBV29-1, the J call TRBJ2-1, with D possibly being TRBD2 (6 bases). The CDR3 totals 12 residues. Germline CDR1 SQVTM, CDR2 ANQGSEA. The V gene lost 6 bases and the J gene lost 1 base, with 7 bases spanning the gap. This CDR3 is CSVGSSYNEQFF. Here the CDR3 DNA reads TGCAGCGTCGGGAGTTCCTACAATGAGCAGTTCTTC.